A single sample is the source of the 5 T cell receptor beta chains below, sequenced in a study of spatial heterogeneity in lung cancer. Time point in this sample: sample taken at primary tumor resection. One entry per CDR3 protein, called by TCRdb with MiXCR from the 5' RACE reads. The data contain about 45,000 distinct CDR3 sequences, about 13% of them seen just once; the ten biggest clones take up around 56%. This specimen was PBMCs, taken at surgery. Source of these receptors: a male donor with early-stage non-small cell lung cancer.

This CDR3 is CASSYVLGYEQYF. The CDR3 nucleotides read TGTGCCAGCAGTTACGTTTTGGGATACGAGCAGTACTTC. The V gene is TRBV6-6, the J gene TRBJ2-7, with D unresolved. V was cut by 2 bases and J by 4 bases, with 9 bases left in between. The length of the CDR3 is 13 residues. Germline-derived CDR1 and CDR2 are MNHNY and SVGAGI (reference sequence).

This clonotype was counted ten times or more. This chain joins TRBV12-5 and TRBJ1-2, with D perhaps matching TRBD1 (6 bases). From germline, CDR1 is LGHNT and CDR2 FRNRAP. The CDR3 runs 12 residues. V lost 6 bases and J lost 4, with 9 bases in between. The CDR3 DNA follows: TGTGCTAGTGGGCCACAGGGCTATGGCTACACCTTC. Translation: CASGPQGYGYTF.

This chain connects TRBV20-1 to TRBJ2-3; 7 bases are shared with TRBD2. The CDR3 is made up of 12 amino acids. The junction had 4 bases not matched to a gene; V was cut back by 6 bases and J by 4 bases. CDR1 and CDR2 (germline): DFQATT, SNEGSKA (reference sequence). The CDR3 sequence: CSARTSSDTQYF. The CDR3 DNA follows: TGCAGTGCAAGGACTAGTTCAGATACGCAGTATTTT.

The chain carries TRBV7-9 and TRBJ2-5, with D hard to call. V lost 1 base to trimming and J lost 10 bases, with 7 bases between them. The V gene's germline CDR1 is SEHNR and CDR2 FQNEAQ (reference sequence). The CDR3 length is 11 residues. The CDR3 region has the DNA TGTGCCAGCAGCTTAGAAGTGCTCCAGTACTTC. Encoded protein: CASSLEVLQYF.

CDR3 sequence (DNA): TGTGCCAGCAGCCAGGGGGGACAGGGAAGATCTGAAGCTTTCTTT. It specifies CASSQGGQGRSEAFF. The chain combines TRBV14 with TRBJ1-1; 9 bases match TRBD1. CDR1 is SGHDN, CDR2 FVKESK, per germline. J was trimmed by 6 bases and V by 3 bases; bases with no gene match: 8. The CDR3 is 15 amino acids.